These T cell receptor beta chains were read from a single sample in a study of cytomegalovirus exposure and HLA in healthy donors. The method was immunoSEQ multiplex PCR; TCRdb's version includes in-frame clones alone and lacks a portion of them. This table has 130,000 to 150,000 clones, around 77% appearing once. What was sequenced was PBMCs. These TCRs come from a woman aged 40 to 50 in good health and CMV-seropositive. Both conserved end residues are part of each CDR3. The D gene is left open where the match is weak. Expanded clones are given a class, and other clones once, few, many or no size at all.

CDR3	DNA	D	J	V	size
CASSQGLAGGYNEQFF	TGTGCCAGCAGTCAAGGACTAGCGGGGGGGTACAATGAGCAGTTCTTC	TRBD2	TRBJ2-1	TRBV2	-
CAISLLGTAYNYGYTF	TGTGCCATCAGCCTATTGGGGACAGCCTATAACTATGGCTACACCTTC	TRBD1	TRBJ1-2	TRBV10-3	-
CASSLGTGGAYTEAFF	TGTGCCAGCAGCTTAGGGACAGGGGGCGCGTACACTGAAGCTTTCTTT	TRBD1	TRBJ1-1	TRBV11-2	-
CASSDLSGVPGGYTF	TGTGCCAGCAGTGATCTGTCAGGGGTACCGGGTGGCTACACCTTC	-	TRBJ1-2	TRBV25-1	-
CASSVGRSNQPQHF	TGTGCCAGCAGTGTCGGCAGGAGCAATCAGCCCCAGCATTTT	-	TRBJ1-5	TRBV2	few
CASTQGGGYTF	TGTGCCAGCACCCAGGGGGGTGGCTACACCTTC	TRBD1	TRBJ1-2	TRBV6-1	few
CASSVLSGGAGNEQYF	TGTGCCAGCAGCGTATTGAGCGGGGGGGCGGGCAACGAGCAGTACTTC	TRBD2	TRBJ2-7	TRBV9	few
CAWSVLKLNQPQHF	TGTGCCTGGAGTGTACTAAAACTCAATCAGCCCCAGCATTTT	-	TRBJ1-5	TRBV30	-
CASSGLRGGSYEQYF	TGTGCCAGCAGTGGGTTGAGGGGGGGCTCCTACGAGCAGTACTTC	-	TRBJ2-7	TRBV7-9	-
CATSLSTGLTTEAFF	TGTGCCACCTCCCTCTCGACAGGTTTGACCACTGAAGCTTTCTTT	-	TRBJ1-1	TRBV28	-
CASSPTTFQDTQYF	TGCGCCAGCAGCCCTACGACTTTTCAAGATACGCAGTATTTT	-	TRBJ2-3	TRBV5-1	-
CASSLDRGPGEQYF	TGCGCCAGCAGCTTAGACAGGGGGCCGGGGGAGCAGTACTTC	TRBD1	TRBJ2-7	TRBV5-1	once
CATRQGASHEKLFF	TGTGCCACCCGACAGGGGGCTTCACATGAAAAACTGTTTTTT	TRBD1	TRBJ1-4	TRBV10-3	-
CAWSRGLANTEAFF	TGTGCCTGGAGTAGGGGACTTGCGAACACTGAAGCTTTCTTT	-	TRBJ1-1	TRBV30	-
CASSETRNTIYF	TGTGCCAGCAGTGAAACTAGAAACACCATATATTTT	-	TRBJ1-3	TRBV6-1	-
CASSFGGSGNYGYTF	TGTGCCAGCAGTTTTGGAGGCAGTGGAAACTATGGCTACACCTTC	-	TRBJ1-2	TRBV27	-
CAWSSGTSGGATDTQYF	TGTGCCTGGAGTTCCGGGACTAGCGGGGGGGCCACAGATACGCAGTATTTT	TRBD2	TRBJ2-3	TRBV30	-
CASSQEVGGHNEQFF	TGCGCCAGCAGCCAAGAGGTAGGTGGGCACAATGAGCAGTTCTTC	-	TRBJ2-1	TRBV4-1	-
CASSQPAGQGNGYTF	TGTGCCAGCAGTCAACCGGCGGGACAGGGGAATGGCTACACCTTC	TRBD1	TRBJ1-2	TRBV6-6	-
CSSSLGQGFDEQFF	TGTTCCAGCAGCTTAGGACAGGGTTTCGATGAGCAGTTCTTC	TRBD1	TRBJ2-1	TRBV7-9	-
CAWHRDRGFSGANVLTF	TGTGCCTGGCACCGGGACAGGGGGTTCTCTGGGGCCAACGTCCTGACTTTC	TRBD1	TRBJ2-6	TRBV30	few
CASSQGQGAYEQYF	TGTGCCAGCAGTCAGGGACAGGGGGCCTACGAGCAGTACTTC	TRBD1	TRBJ2-7	TRBV6-5	-
CASSPEPTARNYGYTF	TGCGCCAGCAGCCCCGAACCGACAGCTCGTAACTATGGCTACACCTTC	-	TRBJ1-2	TRBV5-1	-
CASSIRAGGGGDTGELFF	TGTGCCAGTAGTATTCGAGCCGGAGGCGGGGGGGACACCGGGGAGCTGTTTTTT	TRBD2	TRBJ2-2	TRBV19	once
CAISESGGGSQETQYF	TGTGCCATCAGTGAGAGCGGTGGGGGGAGCCAAGAGACCCAGTACTTC	-	TRBJ2-5	TRBV10-3	-
CASSYSFGGAETQYF	TGTGCCAGCAGTTACTCGTTTGGGGGGGCAGAGACCCAGTACTTC	-	TRBJ2-5	TRBV6-5	-
CASSLAGADSYNEQFF	TGTGCCAGCAGTCTAGCGGGGGCGGACTCCTACAATGAGCAGTTCTTC	TRBD2	TRBJ2-1	TRBV2	-
CASSQDRVGVGTEAFF	TGTGCCAGCAGCCAAGATCGGGTCGGAGTCGGCACTGAAGCTTTCTTT	-	TRBJ1-1	TRBV4-2	-
CASRSGTSGGEQYF	TGTGCCAGCAGATCCGGGACTAGCGGGGGCGAGCAGTACTTC	TRBD2	TRBJ2-7	TRBV6-1	-
CASRFSSSYEQYF	TGTGCCAGCAGGTTTTCCAGCTCCTACGAGCAGTACTTC	-	TRBJ2-7	TRBV2	-
CASSLGGQGAGELFF	TGTGCCAGCAGCTTGGGGGGGCAAGGGGCCGGGGAGCTGTTTTTT	-	TRBJ2-2	TRBV5-4	-
CASSLGQAYNEQFF	TGTGCCAGCAGCTTGGGACAGGCCTACAATGAGCAGTTCTTC	TRBD1	TRBJ2-1	TRBV7-9	-
CASSTPAGHPANYGYTF	TGTGCCAGCAGCACCCCTGCCGGACACCCAGCTAACTATGGCTACACCTTC	-	TRBJ1-2	TRBV9	once
CASSGLQGVQYF	TGTGCCAGCAGCGGCCTACAGGGTGTGCAGTACTTC	-	TRBJ2-7	TRBV9	once
CASSLAPGLAGAIEQFF	TGCGCCAGCAGCTTGGCCCCGGGACTAGCGGGGGCGATCGAGCAGTTCTTC	TRBD2	TRBJ2-1	TRBV5-1	once
CASSRGRNYGYTF	TGTGCCAGCAGTCGCGGCAGAAACTATGGCTACACCTTC	-	TRBJ1-2	TRBV27	few
CASSLWASGGATYEQYF	TGCGCCAGCAGCTTGTGGGCTAGCGGGGGGGCAACCTACGAGCAGTACTTC	TRBD2	TRBJ2-7	TRBV5-1	-
CASSEWDSSYEQYF	TGTGCCAGCAGTGAATGGGACAGCTCCTACGAGCAGTACTTC	TRBD1	TRBJ2-7	TRBV6-1	-
CASSLGQGVYYGYTF	TGTGCCAGCAGCCTTGGACAGGGTGTTTACTATGGCTACACCTTC	TRBD1	TRBJ1-2	TRBV7-9	few
CASSEATTPGNTIYF	TGTGCCAGCAGTGAAGCCACCACACCTGGAAACACCATATATTTT	-	TRBJ1-3	TRBV6-1	-
CASSPRGGVEQYF	TGTGCCAGCAGCCCACGTGGGGGGGTCGAGCAGTACTTC	TRBD2	TRBJ2-7	TRBV9	-
CASSQRGFYGYTF	TGTGCCAGCAGCCAACGGGGGTTCTATGGCTACACCTTC	-	TRBJ1-2	TRBV13	-